This T cell receptor (beta chain) was retrieved from a study of human T cells and chemical hapten exposure. Study information: Sensitization involved placing 2% DPC onto a 2 cm by 2 cm region of upper inner arm skin. Whole-study results and caveats: Expanded TCRs produced significantly more large CDR3 similarity clusters than controls did.

TCRdb passed the RACE reads through MiXCR, listing each CDR3 protein once. The top ten clones hold 1.5% to 2% of a sample with more than 150,000 distinct CDR3 sequences, about 14% of them seen once. About this clonotype: Its target is unknown.

The CDR3 is 14 amino acids. The V gene lost 7 bases and the J gene lost 2 bases, with 13 bases spanning the gap. Germline V gene data show CDR1 as SEHNR and CDR2 as FQNEAQ (reference sequence). The time point here: patch test 1, 2 weeks after DPC sensitization. Treatment noted: therapeutic diphenylcyclopropenone sensitization with weekly scalp DPC. Every donor had alopecia and was 18 to 70 years old; all were suitable for DPC. The chain joins TRBV7-9 to TRBJ2-3, with a weak D call TRBD1 (8 bases). Source: whole blood, taken in connection with sensitization to the hapten diphenylcyclopropenone (DPC). The sequence was collected from a woman aged 25 to 39 with alopecia areata. Some clones in this sample may be carry-over from other donors' samples. The CDR3 loop reads CASTQGGPTDTQYF. The DNA of the CDR3 is TGTGCCAGCACACAGGGGGGGCCCACAGATACGCAGTATTTT.